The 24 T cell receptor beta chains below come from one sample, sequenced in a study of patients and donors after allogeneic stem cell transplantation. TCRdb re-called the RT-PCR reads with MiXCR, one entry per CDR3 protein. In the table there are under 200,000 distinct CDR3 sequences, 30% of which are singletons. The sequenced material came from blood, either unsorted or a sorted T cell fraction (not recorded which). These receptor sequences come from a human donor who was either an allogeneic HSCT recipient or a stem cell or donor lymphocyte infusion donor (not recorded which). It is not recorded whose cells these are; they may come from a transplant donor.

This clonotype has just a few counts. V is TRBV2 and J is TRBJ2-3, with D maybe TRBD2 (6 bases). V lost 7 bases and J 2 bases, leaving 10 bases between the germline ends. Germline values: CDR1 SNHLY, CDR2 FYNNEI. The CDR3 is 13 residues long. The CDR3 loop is CASTGEYTDTQYF. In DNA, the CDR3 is TGTGCCAGCACGGGGGAATACACAGATACGCAGTATTTT.

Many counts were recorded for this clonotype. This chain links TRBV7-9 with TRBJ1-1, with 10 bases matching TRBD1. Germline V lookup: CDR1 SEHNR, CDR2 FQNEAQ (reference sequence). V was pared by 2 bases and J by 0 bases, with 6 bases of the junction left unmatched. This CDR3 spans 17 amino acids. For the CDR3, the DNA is TGTGCCAGCAGCTTAAAAGGGACAGGGGACGTGAACACTGAAGCTTTCTTT. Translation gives CASSLKGTGDVNTEAFF. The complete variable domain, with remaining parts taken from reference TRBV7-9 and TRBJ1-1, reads DTGVSQNPRHKITKRGQNVTFRCDPISEHNRLYWYRQTLGQGPEFLTYFQNEAQLEKSRLLSDRFSAERPKGSFSTLEIQRTEQGDSAMYLCASSLKGTGDVNTEAFFGQGTRLTVV.

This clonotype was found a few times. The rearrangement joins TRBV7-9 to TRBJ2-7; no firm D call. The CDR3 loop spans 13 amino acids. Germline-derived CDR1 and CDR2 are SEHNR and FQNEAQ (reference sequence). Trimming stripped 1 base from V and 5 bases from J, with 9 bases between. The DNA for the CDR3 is TGTGCCAGCAGCTTAGAGTCTGAGGACGAGCAGTACTTC. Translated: CASSLESEDEQYF.

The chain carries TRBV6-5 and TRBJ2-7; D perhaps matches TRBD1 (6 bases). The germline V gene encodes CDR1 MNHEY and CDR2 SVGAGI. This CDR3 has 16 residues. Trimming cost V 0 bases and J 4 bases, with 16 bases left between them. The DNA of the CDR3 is TGTGCCAGCAGTTACTCGACAGGCCCGACTTCATACGAGCAGTACTTC. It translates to CASSYSTGPTSYEQYF.

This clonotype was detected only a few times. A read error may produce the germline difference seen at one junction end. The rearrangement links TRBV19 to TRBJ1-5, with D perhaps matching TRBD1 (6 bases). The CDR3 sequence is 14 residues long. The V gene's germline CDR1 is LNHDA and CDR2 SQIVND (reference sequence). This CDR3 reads CASSWTASHQPQHF. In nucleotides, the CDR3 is TGTGCCAGCAGTTGGACAGCTAGCCATCAGCCCCAGCATTTT.

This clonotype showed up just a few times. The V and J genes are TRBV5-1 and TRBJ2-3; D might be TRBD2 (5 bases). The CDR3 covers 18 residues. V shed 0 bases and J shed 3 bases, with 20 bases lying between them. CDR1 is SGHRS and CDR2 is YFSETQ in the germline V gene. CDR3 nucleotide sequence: TGCGCCAGCAGCTTGGCGGAGGCGTGGACTGCGACGACAGATACGCAGTATTTT. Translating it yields CASSLAEAWTATTDTQYF.

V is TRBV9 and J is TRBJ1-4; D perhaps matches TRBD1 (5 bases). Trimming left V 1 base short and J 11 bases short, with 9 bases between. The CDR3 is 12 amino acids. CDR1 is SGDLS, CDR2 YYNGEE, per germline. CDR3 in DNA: TGTGCCAGCAGCGTAAATGGGGGGAAACTGTTTTTT. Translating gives CASSVNGGKLFF.

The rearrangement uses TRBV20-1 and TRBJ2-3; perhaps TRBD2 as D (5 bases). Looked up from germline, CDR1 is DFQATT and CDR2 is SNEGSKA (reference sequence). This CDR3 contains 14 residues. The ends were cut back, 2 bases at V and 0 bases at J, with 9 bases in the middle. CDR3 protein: CSARRLPSTDTQYF. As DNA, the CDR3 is TGCAGTGCTAGAAGACTACCGAGCACAGATACGCAGTATTTT.

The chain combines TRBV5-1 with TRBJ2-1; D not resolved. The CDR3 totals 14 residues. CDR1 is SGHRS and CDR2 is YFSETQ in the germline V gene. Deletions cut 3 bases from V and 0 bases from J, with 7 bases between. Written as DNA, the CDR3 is TGCGCCAGCAGCTATTATCGCTCCTACAATGAGCAGTTCTTC. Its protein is CASSYYRSYNEQFF.

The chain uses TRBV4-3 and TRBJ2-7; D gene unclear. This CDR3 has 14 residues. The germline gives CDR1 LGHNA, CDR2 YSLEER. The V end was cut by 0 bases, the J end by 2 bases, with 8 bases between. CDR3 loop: CASSQDVGTYEQYF. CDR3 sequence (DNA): TGCGCCAGCAGCCAAGATGTGGGGACCTACGAGCAGTACTTC.

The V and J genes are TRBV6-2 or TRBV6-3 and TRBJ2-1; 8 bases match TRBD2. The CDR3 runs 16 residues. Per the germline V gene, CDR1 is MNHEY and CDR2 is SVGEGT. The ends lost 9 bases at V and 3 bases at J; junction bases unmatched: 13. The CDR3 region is CASHRPAGGLYNEQFF. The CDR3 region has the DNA TGTGCCAGTCACCGCCCCGCGGGAGGACTCTACAATGAGCAGTTCTTC.

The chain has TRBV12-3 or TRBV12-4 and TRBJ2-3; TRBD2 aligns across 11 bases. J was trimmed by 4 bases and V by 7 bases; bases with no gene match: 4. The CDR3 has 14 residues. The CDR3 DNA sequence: TGTGCCAGCACCTTAGCGGGAGGGCCAGATACGCAGTATTTT. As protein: CASTLAGGPDTQYF.

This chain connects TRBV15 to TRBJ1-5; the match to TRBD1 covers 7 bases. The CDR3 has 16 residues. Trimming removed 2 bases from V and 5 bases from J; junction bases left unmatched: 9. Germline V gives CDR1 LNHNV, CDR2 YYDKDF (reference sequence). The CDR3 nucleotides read TGTGCCACCAGCAGAACCCCGACAGGGACGGATCAGCCCCAGCATTTT. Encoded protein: CATSRTPTGTDQPQHF.

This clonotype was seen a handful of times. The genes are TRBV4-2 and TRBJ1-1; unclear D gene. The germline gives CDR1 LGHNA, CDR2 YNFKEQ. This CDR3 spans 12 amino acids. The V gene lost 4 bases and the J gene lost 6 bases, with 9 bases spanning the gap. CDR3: CASSPGFAEAFF. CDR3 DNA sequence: TGTGCCAGCAGCCCGGGGTTTGCTGAAGCTTTCTTT.

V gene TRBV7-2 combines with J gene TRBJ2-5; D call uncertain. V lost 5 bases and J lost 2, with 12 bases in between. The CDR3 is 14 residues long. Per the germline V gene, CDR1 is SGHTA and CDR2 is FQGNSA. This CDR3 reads CASSRRVLQETQYF. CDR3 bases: TGTGCCAGCAGCCGACGGGTCCTTCAAGAGACCCAGTACTTC.

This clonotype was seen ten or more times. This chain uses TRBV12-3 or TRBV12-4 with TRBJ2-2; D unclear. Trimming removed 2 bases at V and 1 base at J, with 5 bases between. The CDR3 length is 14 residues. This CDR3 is CASSLWGNTGELFF. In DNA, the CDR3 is TGTGCCAGCAGTTTATGGGGGAACACCGGGGAGCTGTTTTTT.

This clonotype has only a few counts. The CDR3 protein is CASSPTSGSMETQYF. As DNA, the CDR3 is TGCGCCAGCAGCCCCACTAGCGGGAGTATGGAGACGCAGTATTTT. The rearrangement joins TRBV4-1 to TRBJ2-3, with 11 bases aligning to TRBD2. The CDR3 covers 15 residues. J lost 9 bases, V lost 4 bases, and 9 bases had no gene match. The germline V gene has CDR1 MGHRA and CDR2 YSYEKL.

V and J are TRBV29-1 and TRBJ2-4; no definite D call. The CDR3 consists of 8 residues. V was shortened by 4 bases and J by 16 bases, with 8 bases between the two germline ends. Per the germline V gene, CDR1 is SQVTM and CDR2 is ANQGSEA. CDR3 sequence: CSVGTGYF. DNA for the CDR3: TGCAGCGTTGGAACGGGTTACTTC.

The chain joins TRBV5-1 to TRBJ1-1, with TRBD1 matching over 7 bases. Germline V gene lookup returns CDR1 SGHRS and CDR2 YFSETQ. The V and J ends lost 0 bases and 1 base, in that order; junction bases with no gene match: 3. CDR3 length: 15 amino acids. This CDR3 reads CASSLGTGWNTEAFF. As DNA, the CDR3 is TGCGCCAGCAGCTTGGGGACAGGTTGGAACACTGAAGCTTTCTTT.

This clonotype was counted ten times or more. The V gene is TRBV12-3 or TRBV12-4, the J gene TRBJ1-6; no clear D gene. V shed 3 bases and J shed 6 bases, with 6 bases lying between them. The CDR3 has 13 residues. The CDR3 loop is CASSFSLNSPLHF. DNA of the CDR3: TGTGCCAGCAGTTTCTCCCTTAATTCACCCCTCCACTTT.

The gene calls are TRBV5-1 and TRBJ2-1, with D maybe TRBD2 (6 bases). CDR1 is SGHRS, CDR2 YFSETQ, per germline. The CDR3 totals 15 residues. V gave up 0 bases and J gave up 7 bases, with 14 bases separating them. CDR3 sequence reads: CASSLAGGSWNEQFF. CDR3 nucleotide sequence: TGCGCCAGCAGCTTGGCCGGAGGGAGTTGGAATGAGCAGTTCTTC.

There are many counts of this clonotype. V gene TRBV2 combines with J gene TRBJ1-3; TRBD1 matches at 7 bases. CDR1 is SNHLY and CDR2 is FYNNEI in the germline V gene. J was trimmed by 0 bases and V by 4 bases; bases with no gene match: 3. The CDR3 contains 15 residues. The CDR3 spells CASSGPGGSGNTIYF. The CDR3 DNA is TGTGCCAGCAGTGGACCAGGGGGCTCTGGAAACACCATATATTTT.

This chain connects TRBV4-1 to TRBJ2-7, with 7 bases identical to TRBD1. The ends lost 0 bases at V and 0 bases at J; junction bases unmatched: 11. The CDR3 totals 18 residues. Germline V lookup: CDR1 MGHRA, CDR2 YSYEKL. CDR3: CASSQEPPRQGSSYEQYF. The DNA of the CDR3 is TGCGCCAGCAGCCAAGAGCCCCCCCGACAGGGAAGCTCCTACGAGCAGTACTTC.

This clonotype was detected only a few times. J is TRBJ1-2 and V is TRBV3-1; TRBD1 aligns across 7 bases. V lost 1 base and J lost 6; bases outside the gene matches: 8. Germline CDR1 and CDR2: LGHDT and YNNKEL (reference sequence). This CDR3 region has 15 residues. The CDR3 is CASSQATTGMHGYTF. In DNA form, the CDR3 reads TGTGCCAGCAGCCAAGCTACGACAGGGATGCATGGCTACACCTTC.